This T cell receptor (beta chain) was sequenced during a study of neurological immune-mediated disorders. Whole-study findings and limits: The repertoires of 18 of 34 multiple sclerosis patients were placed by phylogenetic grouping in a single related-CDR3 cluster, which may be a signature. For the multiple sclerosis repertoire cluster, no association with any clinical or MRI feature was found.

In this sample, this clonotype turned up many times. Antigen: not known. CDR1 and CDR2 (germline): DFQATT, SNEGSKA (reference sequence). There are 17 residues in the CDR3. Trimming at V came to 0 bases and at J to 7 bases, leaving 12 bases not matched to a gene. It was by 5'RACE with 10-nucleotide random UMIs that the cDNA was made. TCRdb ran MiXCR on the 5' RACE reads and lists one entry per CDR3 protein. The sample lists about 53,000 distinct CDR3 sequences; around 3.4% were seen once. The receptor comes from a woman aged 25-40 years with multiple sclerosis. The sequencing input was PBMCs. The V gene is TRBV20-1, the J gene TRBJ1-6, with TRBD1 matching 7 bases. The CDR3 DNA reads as TGCAGTGCTAGAGATCAGACAGGGCCTTATGAAAATTCACCCCTCCACTTT. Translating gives CSARDQTGPYENSPLHF.